The next 30 T cell receptor beta chains were all read from a single sample in a study of Graves' ophthalmopathy and Graves' hyperthyroidism. From RNA, the CDR3 regions of TCR beta chains were amplified and sequenced. HTBI primers were employed in first-round RT-PCR, then a second-round multiplex PCR followed. TCRdb fed the multiplex PCR reads into MiXCR, producing one record per CDR3 protein. The data contain around 1,200,000 distinct CDR3 sequences, about 40% of them seen just once; the ten biggest clones take up around 10%. The sequenced material came from peripheral blood or thyroid tissue (not recorded which). The source is an adult man with Graves' hyperthyroidism.

This clonotype came up many times. The rearrangement links TRBV29-1 to TRBJ2-5; TRBD1 or TRBD2 may be the D gene (5 bases each). CDR3 length: 15 residues. V lost 3 bases and J lost 0, with 14 bases in between. From germline, CDR1 is SQVTM and CDR2 ANQGSEA. This chain's CDR3 is CSVDGAGLYQETQYF. CDR3 nucleotide sequence: TGCAGCGTTGACGGGGCAGGGCTCTACCAAGAGACCCAGTACTTC.

This clonotype has more than one count but fewer than ten. The genes are TRBV20-1 and TRBJ2-7; the match to TRBD1 covers 12 bases. This CDR3 is built from 17 residues. Germline trimming cut 5 bases from V and 4 bases from J; bases unmatched to any gene: 15. Germline V gene lookup returns CDR1 DFQATT and CDR2 SNEGSKA (reference sequence). CDR3 DNA: TGCAGTGCTGCCCCCGGGACAGGGGGCGCCGGTCATTACGAGCAGTACTTC. Protein product: CSAAPGTGGAGHYEQYF.

The genes are TRBV20-1 and TRBJ2-5; TRBD2 agrees at 10 bases. The trim removed 2 bases at V and 4 bases at J, leaving 13 bases unmatched. The germline V gene encodes CDR1 DFQATT and CDR2 SNEGSKA (reference sequence). CDR3 length equals 17 residues. The CDR3 DNA reads as TGCAGTGCTAGAAAAGTAGCGGGGGGACTGTTAAGAGAGACCCAGTACTTC. This translates into CSARKVAGGLLRETQYF.

This clonotype was seen at least ten times. This sequence joins TRBV7-9 and TRBJ1-3, with D unclear. The CDR3 runs 14 residues. With 1 base removed from V and 5 bases from J, the gap between germline ends came to 9 bases. Per the germline V gene, CDR1 is SEHNR and CDR2 is FQNEAQ (reference sequence). The CDR3 bases are TGTGCCAGCAGCTTAGAAGACGAGAGAAACACCATATATTTT. It codes for CASSLEDERNTIYF. Using reference TRBV7-9 and TRBJ1-3 for the parts outside the CDR3, the full variable domain is DTGVSQNPRHKITKRGQNVTFRCDPISEHNRLYWYRQTLGQGPEFLTYFQNEAQLEKSRLLSDRFSAERPKGSFSTLEIQRTEQGDSAMYLCASSLEDERNTIYFGEGSWLTVV.

This clonotype occurred many times. The chain links TRBV20-1 to TRBJ1-4, with unresolved D. The CDR3 runs 14 residues. V was clipped by 7 bases and J by 0 bases, with 12 bases between them. Germline V gene sequence: CDR1 DFQATT, CDR2 SNEGSKA (reference sequence). DNA for the CDR3: TGCAGTGGGGCAGCCCCACCAACTAATGAAAAACTGTTTTTT. This sequence encodes CSGAAPPTNEKLFF.

This chain joins TRBV28 and TRBJ1-6; 8 nucleotides align to TRBD1. J was trimmed by 7 bases and V by 5 bases; bases with no gene match: 13. The CDR3 runs to 17 residues. Germline V lookup: CDR1 MDHEN, CDR2 SYDVKM. The CDR3 spells CASSIRQGPWINSPLHF. The CDR3 DNA sequence: TGTGCCAGCAGTATCCGACAGGGGCCATGGATCAATTCACCCCTCCACTTT.

There are many counts of this clonotype. J is TRBJ1-6 and V is TRBV12-3 or TRBV12-4; D is unresolved. V was shortened by 5 bases and J by 5 bases, with 4 bases between the two germline ends. The CDR3 sequence is 12 residues long. DNA of the CDR3: TGTGCCAGCAGTCAGAATAATTCACCCCTCCACTTT. This translates into CASSQNNSPLHF.

This chain joins TRBV27 and TRBJ1-2, with 9 nucleotides matching TRBD1. Germline CDR1 is MNHEY and CDR2 is SMNVEV (reference sequence). The CDR3 is 14 amino acids. V dropped 6 bases and J dropped 4; count of bases not matched to a gene: 6. The CDR3 here is CASSAGQGSYGYTF. DNA of the CDR3: TGTGCCAGCAGCGCGGGACAGGGCAGCTATGGCTACACCTTC.

This clonotype was counted a few times. This chain uses TRBV29-1 with TRBJ2-7; TRBD2 might be the D (6 bases). Germline V gene data show CDR1 as SQVTM and CDR2 as ANQGSEA. V was pared by 5 bases and J by 6 bases, with 14 bases between. The CDR3 consists of 12 residues. This CDR3 reads CSVPGASPEQYF. The CDR3 nucleotides are TGCAGCGTTCCGGGAGCCTCCCCCGAGCAGTACTTC.

The V and J genes are TRBV6-6 and TRBJ1-2; D is unresolved. The CDR3 consists of 15 residues. V shed 1 base and J shed 5 bases, with 14 bases lying between them. CDR1 is MNHNY, CDR2 SVGAGI, per germline (reference sequence). CDR3 amino acids: CASSYFVDAAYGYTF. For the CDR3, the DNA is TGTGCCAGCAGTTACTTCGTTGACGCGGCTTATGGCTACACCTTC.

This clonotype was counted once. The J gene is TRBJ1-5, the V gene TRBV7-9; 7 nucleotides line up with TRBD1. V dropped 5 bases and J dropped 11; count of bases not matched to a gene: 12. The CDR3 extends over 14 amino acids. CDR1 SEHNR and CDR2 FQNEAQ come from the germline V gene (reference sequence). The CDR3 DNA follows: TGTGCCAGCAGCGAACAGAGGGGGCAAGAGACCCAGCATTTT. It is translated as CASSEQRGQETQHF.

This clonotype was observed once. The chain is built from TRBV5-8 and TRBJ1-3; D is unresolved. Germline lookup yields CDR1 SGHTS and CDR2 YDEGEE. The CDR3 runs to 12 residues. V lost 10 bases and J lost 3, with 11 bases in between. The CDR3 DNA is TGTGCCTGGAGCCCCGGTGGAAACACCATATATTTT. Translated: CAWSPGGNTIYF.

V gene TRBV3-1 combines with J gene TRBJ2-7; no clear D. The germline gives CDR1 LGHDT, CDR2 YNNKEL (reference sequence). Trimming removed 1 base at V and 1 base at J, with 5 bases between. This CDR3 has 13 residues. CDR3 protein: CASSQGESYEQYF. CDR3 nucleotides: TGTGCCAGCAGCCAAGGGGAATCCTACGAGCAGTACTTC.

The genes are TRBV10-3 and TRBJ2-2; D perhaps matches TRBD2 (5 bases). The CDR3 runs 16 residues. Germline V gives CDR1 ENHRY, CDR2 SYGVKD. V gave up 2 bases and J gave up 4 bases, with 14 bases separating them. In DNA, the CDR3 is TGTGCCATCAGTGAGGCGGGTCGTTCAGTCACCGGGGAGCTGTTTTTT. Residues: CAISEAGRSVTGELFF.

V usage is TRBV30 and J usage is TRBJ1-1; D perhaps matches TRBD1 (5 bases). There are 11 residues in the CDR3. Trimming pared 4 bases from V and 11 bases from J, leaving 14 bases between. The germline CDR1 and CDR2 sequences are GTSNPN and SVGIG (reference sequence). The CDR3 loop reads CAWKRGLGAFF. The CDR3 DNA is TGTGCCTGGAAACGGGGGTTGGGGGCTTTCTTT.

The DNA for the CDR3 is TGTGCCATCAGTGCCAGCAGCGGGGTGGCGAACACCGGGGAGCTGTTTTTT. It is translated as CAISASSGVANTGELFF. The gene calls are TRBV10-3 and TRBJ2-2; TRBD2 matches at 7 bases. Germline V gene sequence: CDR1 ENHRY, CDR2 SYGVKD. Germline trimming cut 4 bases from V and 0 bases from J; bases unmatched to any gene: 8. The CDR3 length is 17 residues.

The J gene is TRBJ2-2, the V gene TRBV2, with a possible D match to TRBD2 (5 bases). The germline V gene encodes CDR1 SNHLY and CDR2 FYNNEI. V lost 3 bases and J lost 0, with 8 bases in between. The CDR3 spans 15 residues. The CDR3: CASSDLRANTGELFF. The DNA of the CDR3 is TGTGCCAGCAGTGACCTGAGGGCGAACACCGGGGAGCTGTTTTTT.

This clonotype was seen many times. The CDR3 region is CATSPAGGAQPQHF. The CDR3, as DNA: TGTGCCACGTCGCCGGCCGGGGGGGCACAGCCCCAGCATTTT. This sequence joins TRBV19 and TRBJ1-5; possibly TRBD1 for D (6 bases). V lost 10 bases and J lost 7, with 20 bases in between. The CDR3 totals 14 residues. CDR1 and CDR2 (germline): LNHDA, SQIVND (reference sequence). The full variable domain, in which reference TRBV19 and TRBJ1-5 provide the parts outside the CDR3, is DGGITQSPKYLFRKEGQNVTLSCEQNLNHDAMYWYRQDPGQGLRLIYYSQIVNDFQKGDIAEGYSVSREKKESFPLTVTSAQKNPTAFYLCATSPAGGAQPQHFGDGTRLSIL.

The rearrangement links TRBV6-1 to TRBJ1-6, with 7 bases identical to TRBD1. The CDR3 has 15 residues. The germline V gene encodes CDR1 MNHNS and CDR2 SASEGT. The junction had 9 bases not matched to a gene; V was cut back by 6 bases and J by 7 bases. CDR3 coding DNA: TGTGCCAGCAGGACGAACAGGGGCGACAATTCACCCCTCCACTTT. Amino acids: CASRTNRGDNSPLHF.

This chain joins TRBV19 and TRBJ2-5; weak D call: TRBD2 (5 bases). This CDR3 spans 15 amino acids. Deletions cut 9 bases from V and 1 base from J, with 18 bases between. The V gene's germline CDR1 is LNHDA and CDR2 SQIVND (reference sequence). CDR3 in amino acids: CASSARWGVQETQYF. The CDR3 nucleotides read TGTGCCAGCAGCGCAAGATGGGGAGTCCAAGAGACCCAGTACTTC.

The chain uses TRBV6-5 and TRBJ2-7; possible D gene TRBD2, 5 bases. Trimming took off 2 bases at V and 6 bases at J, with 14 bases between the two ends. The CDR3 is 14 residues long. Per germline, CDR1 MNHEY and CDR2 SVGAGI. The CDR3 is CASSYLPRGSEQYF. CDR3 nucleotides: TGTGCCAGCAGTTACCTACCTCGGGGTTCCGAGCAGTACTTC.

The chain joins TRBV7-2 to TRBJ2-7, with TRBD1 identical over 7 bases. The junction had 9 bases not matched to a gene; V was cut back by 5 bases and J by 2 bases. The CDR3 sequence is 15 residues long. Germline CDR1 is SGHTA and CDR2 is FQGNSA. For the CDR3, the DNA is TGTGCCAGCAGCGCCCGGACAGGACTTACCTACGAGCAGTACTTC. This translates into CASSARTGLTYEQYF.

The V gene is TRBV4-3, the J gene TRBJ2-2; either TRBD1 or TRBD2 may fit D (5 bases each). The V end lost 2 bases, the J end lost 4 bases, and 11 bases lay between the germline ends. Germline V gene data show CDR1 as LGHNA and CDR2 as YSLEER. There are 15 residues in the CDR3. This CDR3 is CASSQQTGGTGELFF. The CDR3 nucleotides are TGCGCCAGCAGCCAACAAACTGGGGGCACCGGGGAGCTGTTTTTT.

The DNA for the CDR3 is TGTGCCACGAGGACAGCGGAAAAACTGTTTTTT. This gives the protein CATRTAEKLFF. The V and J genes are TRBV10-3 and TRBJ1-4, with D perhaps TRBD1 (6 bases). Germline loops: CDR1 ENHRY, CDR2 SYGVKD. The CDR3 is 11 residues long. The V and J ends lost 10 bases and 8 bases respectively, with 11 bases between them.

The chain joins TRBV10-3 to TRBJ1-2; 8 positions agree with TRBD1. V lost 0 bases and J lost 5; bases outside the gene matches: 14. CDR1 and CDR2 from the germline V gene are ENHRY and SYGVKD. This CDR3 is built from 18 residues. The CDR3 DNA is TGTGCCATCAGTGAGTCGACCCCGACAGGGGCGGATAGATATGGCTACACCTTC. It codes for CAISESTPTGADRYGYTF.

This clonotype was seen repeatedly, ten times or more. CDR3 nucleotide sequence: TGTGCCAGCAGCTTACGCGGGGGGCGCGAGCAGTACTTC. Its translation: CASSLRGGREQYF. The chain has TRBV7-2 and TRBJ2-7, with 8 nucleotides matching TRBD2. The germline gives CDR1 SGHTA, CDR2 FQGNSA. This CDR3 region has 13 residues. V shed 2 bases, J shed 6 bases, and the junction held 3 bases outside the gene matches.

This clonotype was detected a few times. The chain recombines TRBV10-3 with TRBJ2-7; maybe TRBD1 (6 bases). TRBJ2-1 matches the DNA end more closely, so the J call is doubtful. The CDR3 has 12 residues. Germline lookup yields CDR1 ENHRY and CDR2 SYGVKD. The CDR3 loop is CAIRTGSSEQFF. For the CDR3, the DNA is TGTGCCATAAGAACAGGGTCGTCTGAGCAGTTCTTC.

This clonotype showed up just a few times. A junction end diverges from the germline sequence, so it may reflect a read error. The V and J genes are TRBV25-1 and TRBJ1-6; the D gene is possibly TRBD1 (5 bases). Germline loops: CDR1 MGHDK, CDR2 SYGVNS. CDR3 length: 12 residues. The CDR3 sequence is CATGPMNSPFHF. CDR3 nucleotides: TGTGCCACAGGGCCGATGAATTCACCCTTCCACTTT.

This clonotype occurred many times. The chain links TRBV5-1 to TRBJ1-1; 9 positions match TRBD1. V dropped 4 bases and J dropped 5; count of bases not matched to a gene: 6. This CDR3 has 14 amino acids. Per the germline V gene, CDR1 is SGHRS and CDR2 is YFSETQ. CDR3 coding DNA: TGCGCCAGCAGCGGAGGACAGGGGCGGACTGAAGCTTTCTTT. Protein product: CASSGGQGRTEAFF.

This clonotype was picked up many times. The chain employs TRBV25-1 and TRBJ2-7; 8 nucleotides line up with TRBD1. The CDR3 loop spans 12 amino acids. Germline values: CDR1 MGHDK, CDR2 SYGVNS. V gave up 8 bases and J gave up 4 bases; unmatched junction bases: 4. The CDR3 coding sequence is TGTGCCAGCGGGGACAGGCCTTACGAGCAGTACTTC. This translates into CASGDRPYEQYF.